Listed here are 30 T cell receptor beta chains from one sample, sequenced in a study of tumor-infiltrating lymphocytes in primary liver carcinoma. Total RNA and DNA came together from roughly 20-30 mg of bulk tissue without cell sorting. A primer matching the constant region was used to make TCR beta cDNA from 500 ng of total RNA. Nested multiplex PCR, run for three rounds with slightly modified ARM-PCR, yielded TCR beta libraries. The study ran its first two PCR rounds for roughly 11 cycles each, using TRBV1-TRBV30 forward primers and a C-beta reverse primer. TCRdb re-called the multiplex PCR reads through MiXCR, storing one row per CDR3 protein. Of tens of thousands of distinct CDR3 sequences listed, 55% to 85% are singletons. The sample comprised liver tumor tissue from sampling region 1. Specified subset: tumor region T1, superior pole. The receptors derive from a man aged 40-55 years with primary liver carcinoma and hepatitis B virus infection.

For this clonotype: This may stem from a read error, because a much larger clone lies one nucleotide away. The genes are TRBV28 and TRBJ1-1; unclear D gene. From germline, CDR1 is MDHEN and CDR2 SYDVKM. The V end was cut by 4 bases, the J end by 1 base, with 13 bases between. The CDR3 runs 15 residues. CDR3 amino acids: CASSSPWASNTEAFF. In DNA form, the CDR3 reads TGTGCCAGCAGTTCCCCCTGGGCTTCGAACACTGAAGCTTTCTTT. Drawing the rest from reference TRBV28 and TRBJ1-1, the complete variable domain is DVKVTQSSRYLVKRTGEKVFLECVQDMDHENMFWYRQDPGLGLRLIYFSYDVKMKEKGDIPEGYSVSREKKERFSLILESASTNQTSMYLCASSSPWASNTEAFFGQGTRLTVV.

The sample holds one count of this clonotype. Just one base apart from a much larger clone, this may be a read error. The V call is TRBV7-9, the J call TRBJ2-3, with TRBD2 matching over 8 bases. Germline-derived CDR1 and CDR2 are SEHNR and FQNEAQ (reference sequence). The CDR3 totals 15 residues. CDR3 protein: CASSFREGYTDMQYF. DNA for the CDR3: TGTGCCAGCAGCTTCCGGGAGGGGTACACAGATATGCAGTATTTT.

In regard to this clonotype: Its ends do not fully match the called genes, so a read error is possible. V gene TRBV11-2 combines with J gene TRBJ2-2, with TRBD1 matching 9 bases. This CDR3 is 17 amino acids long. Germline CDR1 and CDR2: SGHAT and FQNNGV. The CDR3 spells CASSFGRDRVRTGELFF. The CDR3 region has the DNA TGTGCCAGCAGCTTTGGTCGGGACAGGGTCCGCACCGGTGAGCTGTTTTTT.

This clonotype was counted between two and nine times. The V gene is TRBV5-1, the J gene TRBJ2-2, with 10 positions matching TRBD2. Germline CDR1 and CDR2: SGHRS and YFSETQ. The CDR3 is 16 residues long. V trimming: 3 bases; J trimming: 3 bases; junction bases outside the gene matches: 5. CDR3 DNA sequence: TGCGCCAGCAGCTCCCTAGCGGGAGTGGACACCGGGGAGCTGTTTTTT. Amino acids: CASSSLAGVDTGELFF. Complete variable domain (other parts from reference TRBV5-1 and TRBJ2-2): KAGVTQTPRYLIKTRGQQVTLSCSPISGHRSVSWYQQTPGQGLQFLFEYFSETQRNKGNFPGRFSGRQFSNSRSEMNVSTLELGDSALYLCASSSLAGVDTGELFFGEGSRLTVL.

This chain links TRBV6-5 with TRBJ2-5; D is uncertain. The ends were cut back, 5 bases at V and 5 bases at J, with 15 bases in the middle. This CDR3 comprises 14 residues. CDR1 and CDR2 from the germline V gene are MNHEY and SVGAGI. The CDR3, as DNA: TGTGCCAGCAGTATGGGCCCGTCCGAGGAGACCCAGTACTTC. Amino acids: CASSMGPSEETQYF.

A word on this clonotype: A much larger clone lies a single base off, so this may be a read error. The V gene is TRBV7-9, the J gene TRBJ2-3, with D perhaps TRBD1 (6 bases). CDR1 and CDR2 (germline): SEHNR, FQNEAQ (reference sequence). The CDR3 covers 18 residues. The CDR3 DNA reads as TGTGCCAGCAGCTCGACCTATAGGGACATAGCTAGCATAGATACGCAGTATTTT. Translated, it gives CASSSTYRDIASIDTQYF.

The chain couples TRBV11-2 to TRBJ2-3; tentative D call: TRBD2 (7 bases). V was cut by 7 bases and J by 12 bases, with 29 bases left in between. CDR1 is SGHAT, CDR2 FQNNGV, per germline. The length of the CDR3 is 16 residues. The CDR3 spells CASNPPGGRGTDAQYF. Here the CDR3 DNA reads TGTGCCAGCAACCCGCCGGGGGGCAGGGGCACAGATGCCCAGTATTTT. Together with reference TRBV11-2 and TRBJ2-3, the CDR3 gives the full variable domain: EAGVAQSPRYKIIEKRQSVAFWCNPISGHATLYWYQQILGQGPKLLIQFQNNGVVDDSQLPKDRFSAERLKGVDSTLKIQPAKLEDSAVYLCASNPPGGRGTDAQYFGPGTRLTVL.

This clonotype was recorded only once. This rearrangement joins TRBV4-1 to TRBJ2-1; 7 nucleotides match TRBD2. V shed 10 bases and J 4 bases; nucleotides not matched to a gene: 16. This CDR3 contains 16 residues. Germline CDR1 reads MGHRA; CDR2 reads YSYEKL. Here the CDR3 DNA reads TGCGCCAACAACCAAGTTCGGCTAGCGGTGTACAATGAGCAGTTCTTC. This translates into CANNQVRLAVYNEQFF.

The chain uses TRBV6-1 and TRBJ2-5, with D perhaps TRBD2 (5 bases). The V and J ends lost 6 bases and 1 base respectively, with 21 bases between them. Germline V gene lookup returns CDR1 MNHNS and CDR2 SASEGT. The CDR3 is made up of 17 amino acids. CDR3 loop: CASRASTGVNRQETQYF. CDR3 nucleotide sequence: TGTGCCAGCAGAGCTAGCACGGGTGTAAACCGCCAAGAGACCCAGTACTTC.

On this clonotype itself: A much larger clone is a single base away; this may be a read error. The V gene is TRBV5-1, the J gene TRBJ1-1; 9 positions agree with TRBD1. From germline, CDR1 is SGHRS and CDR2 YFSETQ. CDR3 length: 18 amino acids. CDR3 in amino acids: CASSLGRTGVTMNTDAFF. The CDR3 DNA sequence: TGCGCCAGCAGCTTGGGTCGGACAGGGGTTACCATGAACACTGATGCTTTCTTT.

This clonotype was seen ten or more times. This chain connects TRBV30 to TRBJ2-1; no clear D gene. Germline V gene data show CDR1 as GTSNPN and CDR2 as SVGIG (reference sequence). V lost 5 bases to trimming and J lost 7 bases, with 9 bases between them. The CDR3 spans 11 residues. The CDR3 is CAWGPGNEQFF. The CDR3 DNA is TGTGCCTGGGGACCTGGAAATGAGCAGTTCTTC.

This clonotype was seen once. The chain joins TRBV29-1 to TRBJ2-1, with 9 bases fitting TRBD1. Losses at the gene ends were 5 bases for V and 3 bases for J; bases not matched to a gene: 2. In germline, CDR1 is SQVTM, CDR2 ANQGSEA. The CDR3 is 13 amino acids. The CDR3 sequence: CSVRTGVYNEQFF. CDR3 DNA: TGCAGCGTTCGGACAGGGGTCTACAATGAGCAGTTCTTC.

The J gene is TRBJ2-1, the V gene TRBV11-2, with 8 bases fitting TRBD2. CDR1 is SGHAT and CDR2 is FQNNGV in the germline V gene. J was trimmed by 3 bases and V by 9 bases; bases with no gene match: 10. The CDR3 has 15 residues. CDR3: CASSISGSLYNEQFF. The DNA of the CDR3 is TGTGCCAGTAGCATCAGCGGGAGCCTCTACAATGAGCAGTTCTTC.

The chain uses TRBV20-1 and TRBJ1-1; 7 positions match TRBD1. The junction had 5 bases not matched to a gene; V was cut back by 7 bases and J by 0 bases. The CDR3 runs 13 residues. Looked up from germline, CDR1 is DFQATT and CDR2 is SNEGSKA (reference sequence). For the CDR3, the DNA is TGCAGTGTTCTAGGGGGCTTGAACACTGAAGCTTTCTTT. Residues: CSVLGGLNTEAFF.

V is TRBV12-3 or TRBV12-4 and J is TRBJ2-3; D remains ambiguous. The CDR3 length is 13 residues. Trimming stripped 7 bases from V and 4 bases from J, with 12 bases between. The CDR3 protein is CASNLQMADTQYF. DNA for the CDR3: TGTGCCAGCAACCTTCAGATGGCAGATACGCAGTATTTT.

Concerning this clonotype: This is likely a read error, given that the CDR3 carries no conserved phenylalanine or tryptophan at its end. The genes are TRBV11-2 and TRBJ1-1; 7 bases match TRBD1. CDR1 and CDR2 from the germline V gene are SGHAT and FQNNGV. J lost 1 base, V lost 2 bases, and 16 bases had no gene match. The CDR3 loop spans 19 amino acids. The CDR3 region is CASSLLRPGQKLRNTEAFC. For the CDR3, the DNA is TGTGCCAGCAGCTTATTGAGACCGGGACAGAAACTCAGGAACACTGAAGCTTTCTGT.

The V gene is TRBV7-9, the J gene TRBJ2-5, with 10 bases matching TRBD2. The ends lost 4 bases at V and 6 bases at J; junction bases unmatched: 11. Germline CDR1 and CDR2: SEHNR and FQNEAQ (reference sequence). This CDR3 has 16 amino acids. CDR3 protein: CASSSPASGSTKTQYF. CDR3 DNA: TGTGCCAGCAGCTCACCCGCTAGCGGGAGTACGAAGACCCAGTACTTC.

Points on this clonotype: Mismatch with germline at one junction end may stem from a read error. The chain carries TRBV12-3 or TRBV12-4 and TRBJ2-3, with D possibly matching TRBD2 (6 bases). CDR3 length: 14 amino acids. CDR3 DNA sequence: TGTGCCAGCAGTAAACTAGGGAGGAGAAGATACGCAGTATTT. Residues: CASSKLGRRRYAVF.

This clonotype was seen only a few times. Its ends do not fully match the called genes, so a read error is possible. V is TRBV11-2 and J is TRBJ2-5; D is possibly TRBD1 or TRBD2 (6 bases each). CDR3 size: 14 residues. The germline gives CDR1 SGHAT, CDR2 FQNNGV. The CDR3 coding sequence is TGCGCCGGCAGCTTAGAGGGGGGAAGAGAGACCCAGTACTTC. Translated, it gives CAGSLEGGRETQYF.

This clonotype has just one count. The final CDR3 position lacks the conserved phenylalanine or tryptophan, pointing to a likely read error. The chain joins TRBV14 to TRBJ2-6, with D unclear. Germline CDR1 reads SGHDN; CDR2 reads FVKESK. The CDR3 loop spans 16 amino acids. DNA for the CDR3: TGTGCCAGCAGCCCTCGGGCAAGCTCTAGGGCCAACGTCCTGACTATC. This gives the protein CASSPRASSRANVLTI.

This chain links TRBV6-1 with TRBJ2-3; the D call may be TRBD1 or TRBD2 (5 bases each). CDR3 size: 14 residues. The germline V and J ends were trimmed by 6 bases and 2 bases, with 12 bases remaining between them. Per germline, CDR1 MNHNS and CDR2 SASEGT. Here the CDR3 reads CASRRDGNTDTQYF. The CDR3 DNA reads TGTGCCAGCAGGAGGGACGGGAACACAGATACGCAGTATTTT.

The chain has TRBV5-1 and TRBJ2-3; D tentatively reads TRBD1 or TRBD2 (5 bases each). V was trimmed by 9 bases and J by 6 bases, leaving 17 bases between them. CDR3 length: 13 residues. CDR1 SGHRS and CDR2 YFSETQ come from the germline V gene. CDR3 sequence (DNA): TGCGCCATCCACGGGGCCCCGGGGGATACGCAGTATTTT. Encoded protein: CAIHGAPGDTQYF.

Worth noting for this clonotype: This sequence may be a read error, since a much larger clone differs from it by one base. The chain uses TRBV5-1 and TRBJ2-6, with D possibly matching TRBD1 (5 bases). The CDR3 has 16 residues. CDR1 SGHRS and CDR2 YFSETQ come from the germline V gene. CDR3 DNA sequence: TGCGCCAGCAGCCTGACGACAGTTTCTGGGGCCAACGTCCCGACTTTC. Translation: CASSLTTVSGANVPTF.

Remarks on this clonotype: At one end the junction does not follow the germline gene, possibly because of a read error. The rearrangement links TRBV4-2 to TRBJ2-2, with D possibly TRBD1 on 6 matching bases. This CDR3 contains 15 residues. In germline, CDR1 is LGHNA, CDR2 YNFKEQ. CDR3: CASTARTRDTRELFF. The CDR3, as DNA: TGTGCCAGCACGGCCAGGACACGGGACACCCGGGAGCTGTTTTTT.

This clonotype turned up a few times. At one end, the junction sequence differs from germline, possibly due to a read error. This rearrangement joins TRBV2 to TRBJ2-3; D not certain. CDR1 and CDR2 from the germline V gene are SNHLY and FYNNEI. The CDR3 totals 14 residues. CDR3 protein: CASSETQITDTQYF. The CDR3 DNA reads TGTGCTAGCAGTGAAACCCAGATCACAGATACGCAGTATTTT.

About this clonotype: The germline gene is not matched at one end of the junction; a read error may be the cause. The chain recombines TRBV10-3 with TRBJ1-1, with 7 bases that match TRBD1. CDR3 size: 14 residues. Germline lookup yields CDR1 ENHRY and CDR2 SYGVKD. The DNA for the CDR3 is TGTGCCGTCAGTGGTGACAGGGCAAACACTGAAGCTTTCTTT. It yields the protein CAVSGDRANTEAFF.

CDR3 protein: CSDAGGWRSEAFF. The CDR3 nucleotides are TGCAGCGACGCCGGGGGATGGCGCTCTGAAGCTTTCTTT. The chain uses TRBV29-1 and TRBJ1-1; perhaps TRBD1 as D (5 bases). Trimming took off 7 bases at V and 6 bases at J, with 18 bases between the two ends. This CDR3 has 13 amino acids. CDR1 and CDR2 from the germline V gene are SQVTM and ANQGSEA.

Remarks on this clonotype: Mismatch with germline at one junction end may stem from a read error. The V gene is TRBV6-1, the J gene TRBJ2-7; D is uncertain. The CDR3 length is 12 residues. Germline CDR1 and CDR2: MNHNS and SASEGT. As DNA, the CDR3 is TGTGCCAGCAGTGAACAGTTCTACGAACAGTACTTC. It encodes CASSEQFYEQYF.

For this clonotype: An end of the junction does not agree with germline; a read error may underlie this. This sequence joins TRBV12-3 or TRBV12-4 and TRBJ2-7; tentative D call: TRBD1 (5 bases). The CDR3 length is 14 residues. Written as DNA, the CDR3 is TGTGCTAGCAGTTATACGACAGTATCCTACGAGCAGTACTTC. Encoded protein: CASSYTTVSYEQYF.

The V gene is TRBV11-2, the J gene TRBJ2-7, with D hard to call. CDR1 and CDR2 (germline): SGHAT, FQNNGV. Trimming stripped 7 bases from V and 4 bases from J, with 17 bases between. The CDR3 is made up of 14 amino acids. The CDR3 sequence: CASNFLGLKYEQYF. The CDR3 DNA reads as TGTGCCAGCAACTTTCTTGGATTGAAGTACGAGCAGTACTTC.